The 10 T cell receptor beta chains in this list originate from one sample, sequenced in a study of OX40 agonist ivuxolimab in advanced cancers. Method: immunoSEQ multiplex PCR; TCRdb's copy keeps in-frame clones and lacks some. The repertoire holds tens of thousands of clones, with about 85% as singletons. Source: CD4+ or CD8+ T cells sorted from blood, taken in a trial of the OX40 agonist ivuxolimab. The receptors were sampled from an adult with an advanced solid tumor such as melanoma, head and neck, liver or kidney cancer.

As regards this clone: The identical CDR3 is also encoded by other nucleotide sequences in the sample. The CDR3 region is CASSPRGSTDTQYF. The CDR3, as DNA: TGTGCCAGCAGCCCCCGCGGGAGCACAGATACGCAGTATTTT. The chain carries TRBV7-2 and TRBJ2-3; possibly TRBD2 for D (5 bases). V was pared by 5 bases and J by 0 bases, with 9 bases between. This CDR3 has 14 amino acids. The germline V gene encodes CDR1 SGHTA and CDR2 FQGNSA.

The rearrangement links TRBV7-6 to TRBJ2-3; 8 bases agree with TRBD2. The V segment lost 5 bases and the J segment 2 bases; nucleotides outside the gene matches: 15. Germline loops: CDR1 SGHVS, CDR2 FNYEAQ. This CDR3 contains 18 residues. The CDR3 nucleotides are TGTGCCAGCAGCCTTCCGACGGACGGGGGGGAGGCCACAGATACGCAGTATTTT. This gives the protein CASSLPTDGGEATDTQYF.

The chain is built from TRBV11-2 and TRBJ2-7; D gene unclear. V was shortened by 0 bases and J by 2 bases, with 14 bases between the two germline ends. The CDR3 is 16 residues long. The germline V gene encodes CDR1 SGHAT and CDR2 FQNNGV. This chain's CDR3 is CASSLDIRRATYEQYF. As DNA, the CDR3 is TGTGCCAGCAGCTTAGATATACGAAGGGCAACCTACGAGCAGTACTTC.

The chain links TRBV19 to TRBJ2-6; possible D gene TRBD1, 5 bases. Trimming took off 6 bases at V and 1 base at J, with 10 bases between the two ends. CDR1 LNHDA and CDR2 SQIVND come from the germline V gene (reference sequence). This CDR3 is 15 amino acids long. The CDR3 coding sequence is TGTGCCAGTAGCCCCTCAGGGTCTGGGGCCAACGTCCTGACTTTC. This codes for CASSPSGSGANVLTF.

The V call is TRBV15, the J call TRBJ1-4; maybe TRBD1 (6 bases). Germline loops: CDR1 LNHNV, CDR2 YYDKDF (reference sequence). The germline V and J ends were trimmed by 7 bases and 3 bases, with 15 bases remaining between them. The CDR3 has 15 residues. This CDR3 reads CATIPSGAPNEKLFF. Written as DNA, the CDR3 is TGTGCCACCATCCCCTCAGGGGCGCCTAATGAAAAACTGTTTTTT.

The chain carries TRBV4-3 and TRBJ2-3, with TRBD1 as a possible D gene (6 bases). Germline V lookup: CDR1 LGHNA, CDR2 YSLEER. CDR3 size: 15 residues. The ends were cut back, 2 bases at V and 5 bases at J, with 14 bases in the middle. The CDR3 is CASSQQGFREDTQYF. Written as DNA, the CDR3 is TGCGCCAGCAGCCAACAGGGGTTCAGGGAAGATACGCAGTATTTT.

This clone was detected only a few times. The chain uses TRBV28 and TRBJ2-7; a weak D match, TRBD2 (5 bases). CDR1 is MDHEN, CDR2 SYDVKM, per germline. The CDR3 has 14 amino acids. Trimming removed 7 bases from V and 2 bases from J, with 15 bases in between. CDR3 sequence: CASIPAGIPYEQYF. CDR3 coding DNA: TGTGCCAGCATCCCTGCCGGGATTCCCTACGAGCAGTACTTC. Using reference TRBV28 and TRBJ2-7 for the parts outside the CDR3, the full variable domain is DVKVTQSSRYLVKRTGEKVFLECVQDMDHENMFWYRQDPGLGLRLIYFSYDVKMKEKGDIPEGYSVSREKKERFSLILESASTNQTSMYLCASIPAGIPYEQYFGPGTRLTVT.

This clone was detected only a few times. This chain joins TRBV7-8 and TRBJ2-7; 9 positions match TRBD2. The CDR3 is 15 residues long. CDR1 and CDR2 (germline): SGHVS, FQNEAQ. The V segment lost 3 bases and the J segment 3 bases; nucleotides outside the gene matches: 6. For the CDR3, the DNA is TGTGCCAGCAGCTTCCGGACTAGCGAAGGCTACGAGCAGTACTTC. This translates into CASSFRTSEGYEQYF.

The V gene is TRBV9, the J gene TRBJ2-2, with D unresolved. This CDR3 is built from 13 residues. Per germline, CDR1 SGDLS and CDR2 YYNGEE. The V and J ends lost 4 bases and 4 bases respectively, with 8 bases between them. The CDR3, as DNA: TGTGCCAGCAGCACCCGGACCACCGGGGAGCTGTTTTTT. Translation gives CASSTRTTGELFF.

A single count supports this clone. CDR3 in DNA: TGTGCCAGCAGTGATGGGACTAGCCGCTACGAGCAGTACTTC. Protein: CASSDGTSRYEQYF. The V and J genes are TRBV27 and TRBJ2-5; 9 nucleotides agree with TRBD2. The better agreement between TRBJ2-7 and the DNA end casts doubt on the J call. The CDR3 spans 14 residues. Germline assignment: CDR1 MNHEY and CDR2 SMNVEV (reference sequence).